Sequencing of this TCR beta chain was carried out in a study of blood T cell repertoires in COVID-19. The CDR3 has 11 residues. The V gene's germline CDR1 is SGHDT and CDR2 YYEEEE. V was trimmed by 4 bases and J by 7 bases, leaving 8 bases between them. Assay used: immunoSEQ multiplex PCR; TCRdb lists only in-frame clones, some missing. The sample lists just over 300,000 clones, 87% occurring once. Ages ranged from about 18 to 89 years, with residence in around 24 US areas. For recovered donors of Cohort 3, there were two negative PCRs, clearance, or symptom resolution. This receptor was obtained from a young woman who had recovered from COVID-19. Sequencing was performed on PBMCs or T cells enriched from blood (not recorded which). V is TRBV5-6 and J is TRBJ1-2; maybe TRBD1 (5 bases). The DNA for the CDR3 is TGTGCCAGCAGCCTGGGGCCTGGCTACACCTTC. Encoded protein: CASSLGPGYTF.